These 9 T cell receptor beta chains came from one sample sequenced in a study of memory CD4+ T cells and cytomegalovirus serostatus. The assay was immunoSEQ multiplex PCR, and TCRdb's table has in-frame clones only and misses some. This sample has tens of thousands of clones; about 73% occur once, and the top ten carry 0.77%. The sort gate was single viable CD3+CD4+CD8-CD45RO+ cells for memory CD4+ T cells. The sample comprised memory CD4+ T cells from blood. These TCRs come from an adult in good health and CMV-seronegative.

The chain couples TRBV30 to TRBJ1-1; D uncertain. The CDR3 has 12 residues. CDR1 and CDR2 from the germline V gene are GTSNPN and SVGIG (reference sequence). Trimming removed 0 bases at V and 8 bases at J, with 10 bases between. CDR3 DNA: TGTGCCTGGAGTGTTGGGATCGGGGAAGCTTTCTTT. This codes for CAWSVGIGEAFF. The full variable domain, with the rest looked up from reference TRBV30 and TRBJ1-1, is SQTIHQWPATLVQPVGSPLSLECTVEGTSNPNLYWYRQAAGRGLQLLFYSVGIGQISSEVPQNLSASRPQDRQFILSSKKLLLSDSGFYLCAWSVGIGEAFFGQGTRLTVV.

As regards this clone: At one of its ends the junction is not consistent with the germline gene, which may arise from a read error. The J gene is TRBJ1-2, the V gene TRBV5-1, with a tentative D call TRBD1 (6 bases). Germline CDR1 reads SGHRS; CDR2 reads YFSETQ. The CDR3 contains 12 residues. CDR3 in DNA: TGTGCCAGCAGCTTGGACAGTTATGGCTACACCTTC. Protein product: CASSLDSYGYTF.

The CDR3 sequence is CASSVGGGSQPQHF. The CDR3 nucleotides read TGTGCCAGCAGCGTAGGTGGGGGGAGTCAGCCCCAGCATTTT. The chain combines TRBV9 with TRBJ1-5, with D perhaps matching TRBD1 (5 bases). V was cut by 0 bases and J by 6 bases, with 10 bases left in between. The CDR3 consists of 14 residues. Looked up from germline, CDR1 is SGDLS and CDR2 is YYNGEE.

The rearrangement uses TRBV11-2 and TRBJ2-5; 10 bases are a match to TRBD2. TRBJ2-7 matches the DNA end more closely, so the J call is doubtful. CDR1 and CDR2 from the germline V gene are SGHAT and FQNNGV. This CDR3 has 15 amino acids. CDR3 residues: CASSHLAGGSYEQYF. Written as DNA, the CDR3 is TGTGCCAGCAGCCATTTAGCGGGGGGCTCCTACGAGCAGTACTTC.

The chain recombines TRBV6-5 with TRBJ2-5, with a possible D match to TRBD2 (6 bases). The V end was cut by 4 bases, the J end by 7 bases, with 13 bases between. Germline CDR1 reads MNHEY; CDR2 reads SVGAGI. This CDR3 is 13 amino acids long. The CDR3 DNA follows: TGTGCCAGCAGTTCGGGACTGGGGGGGACCCAGTACTTC. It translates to CASSSGLGGTQYF.

CDR3 DNA: TGTGCCAGCAGGGACTCGGACGGCCCGTATGGCTACACCTTC. Protein: CASRDSDGPYGYTF. This chain connects TRBV6-5 to TRBJ1-2; D call uncertain. V lost 6 bases and J lost 5, with 16 bases in between. The germline CDR1 and CDR2 sequences are MNHEY and SVGAGI. The CDR3 spans 14 residues.

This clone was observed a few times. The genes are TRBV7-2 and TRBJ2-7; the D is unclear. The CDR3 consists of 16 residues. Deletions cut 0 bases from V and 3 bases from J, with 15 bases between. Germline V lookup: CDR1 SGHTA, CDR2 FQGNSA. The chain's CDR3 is CASSLAPPPKFYEQYF. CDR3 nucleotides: TGTGCCAGCAGCTTAGCCCCCCCGCCAAAATTCTACGAGCAGTACTTC.

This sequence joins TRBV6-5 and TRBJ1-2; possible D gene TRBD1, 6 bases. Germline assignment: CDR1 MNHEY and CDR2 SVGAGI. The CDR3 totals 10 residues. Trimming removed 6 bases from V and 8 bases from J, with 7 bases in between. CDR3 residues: CASRTGGYTF. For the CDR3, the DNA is TGTGCCAGCAGAACAGGGGGCTACACCTTC.

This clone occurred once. CDR3 region: CASSIGGSGANVLTF. The CDR3 bases are TGTGCCAGTAGTATAGGGGGATCTGGGGCCAACGTCCTGACTTTC. This sequence joins TRBV19 and TRBJ2-6; no reliable D call. The CDR3 is made up of 15 amino acids. Germline lookup yields CDR1 LNHDA and CDR2 SQIVND (reference sequence). Deletions cut 1 base from V and 1 base from J, with 5 bases between.